This record looks at one T cell receptor (beta chain) sequence and its context. Germline V gives CDR1 SGHTA, CDR2 FQGNSA. V lost 4 bases, J lost 4 bases, and 5 bases stayed unmatched. CDR3 length equals 14 residues. This record belongs to a study of shared T cell receptors in the human thymus. Generated by immunoSEQ multiplex PCR, the TCRdb table keeps only in-frame clones and is missing some. Among over 650,000 clones listed, 80% to 90% were seen once. This same sample was also taken into another study, of human thymus T cells. According to that study: Highly overlapping thymic repertoires among unrelated individuals were reported in related research.

This chain links TRBV7-2 with TRBJ1-2; 8 bases line up with TRBD1. Sequences were obtained from thymocytes. The sequence came from a boy under three years old with a congenital heart defect. CDR3 protein: CASSSRQGLYGYTF. Here the CDR3 DNA reads TGTGCCAGCAGCTCGAGACAGGGGCTCTATGGCTACACCTTC. The full variable domain, completed using reference TRBV7-2 and TRBJ1-2, is GAGVSQSPSNKVTEKGKDVELRCDPISGHTALYWYRQSLGQGLEFLIYFQGNSAPDKSGLPSDRFSAERTGGSVSTLTIQRTQQEDSAVYLCASSSRQGLYGYTFGSGTRLTVV.